The present T cell receptor (beta chain) was sequenced within a study of shared clonotypes between healthy human individuals. V trimming: 2 bases; J trimming: 5 bases; junction bases outside the gene matches: 5. There are 14 residues in the CDR3. Germline V CDR1 and CDR2: MNHEY, SMNVEV (reference sequence). Libraries were prepared by immunoSEQ multiplex PCR; TCRdb keeps only in-frame clonotypes and omits some of them. Here the sample spans hundreds of thousands of clones, roughly 96% being singletons. Only CD45RO-negative cells positively selected for CCR7 counted as naive CD8 cells, so terminally differentiated effector memory CD45RA+ cells were excluded.

The J gene is TRBJ2-5, the V gene TRBV27, with TRBD1 matching over 7 bases. Material for sequencing was naive CD8+ T cells sorted from blood. The clonotype comes from a woman in her thirties in good health. The CDR3 nucleotides are TGTGCCAGCAGTTTACTTACAGGGGCGGAGACCCAGTACTTC. This codes for CASSLLTGAETQYF.